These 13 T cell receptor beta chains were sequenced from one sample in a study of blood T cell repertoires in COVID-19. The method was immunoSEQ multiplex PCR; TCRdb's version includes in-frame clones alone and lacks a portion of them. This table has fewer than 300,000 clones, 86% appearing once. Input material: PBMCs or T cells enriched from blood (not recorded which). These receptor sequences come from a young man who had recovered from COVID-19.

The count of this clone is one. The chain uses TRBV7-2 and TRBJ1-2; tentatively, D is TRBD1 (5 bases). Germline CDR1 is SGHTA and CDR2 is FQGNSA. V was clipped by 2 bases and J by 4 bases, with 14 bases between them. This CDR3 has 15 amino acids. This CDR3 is CASSLRMAGSYGYTF. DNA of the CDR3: TGTGCCAGCAGCTTAAGGATGGCAGGGTCCTATGGCTACACCTTC.

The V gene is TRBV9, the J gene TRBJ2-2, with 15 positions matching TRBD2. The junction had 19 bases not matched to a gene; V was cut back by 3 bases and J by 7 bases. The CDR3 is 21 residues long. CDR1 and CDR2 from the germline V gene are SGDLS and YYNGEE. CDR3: CASSAHGGLAGGPTRVGELFF. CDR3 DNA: TGTGCCAGCAGCGCCCATGGGGGACTAGCGGGAGGACCTACTAGGGTCGGGGAGCTGTTTTTT. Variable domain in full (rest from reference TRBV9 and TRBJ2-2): DSGVTQTPKHLITATGQRVTLRCSPRSGDLSVYWYQQSLDQGLQFLIQYYNGEERAKGNILERFSAQQFPDLHSELNLSSLELGDSALYFCASSAHGGLAGGPTRVGELFFGEGSRLTVL.

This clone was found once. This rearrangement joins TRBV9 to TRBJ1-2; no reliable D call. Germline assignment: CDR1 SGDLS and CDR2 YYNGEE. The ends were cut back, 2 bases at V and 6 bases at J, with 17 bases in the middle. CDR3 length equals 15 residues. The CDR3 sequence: CASSVGSGFLDGYTF. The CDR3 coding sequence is TGTGCCAGCAGCGTGGGATCGGGGTTTTTGGATGGCTACACCTTC.

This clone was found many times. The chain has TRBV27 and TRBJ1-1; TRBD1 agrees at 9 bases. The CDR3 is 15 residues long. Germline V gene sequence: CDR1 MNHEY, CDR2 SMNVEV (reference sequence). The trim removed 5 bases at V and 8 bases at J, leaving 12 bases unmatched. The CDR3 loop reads CASSARDRAIMEAFF. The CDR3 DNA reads TGTGCCAGCAGTGCCCGGGACAGGGCTATTATGGAAGCTTTCTTT.

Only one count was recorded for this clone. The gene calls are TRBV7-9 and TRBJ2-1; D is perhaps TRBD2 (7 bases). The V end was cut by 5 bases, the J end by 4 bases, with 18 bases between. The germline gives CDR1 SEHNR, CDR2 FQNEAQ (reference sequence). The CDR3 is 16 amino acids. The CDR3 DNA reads TGTGCCAGCAGCACCACGGGGGGCCCTTTATACAATGAGCAGTTCTTC. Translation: CASSTTGGPLYNEQFF. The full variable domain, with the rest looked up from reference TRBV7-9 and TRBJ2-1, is DTGVSQNPRHKITKRGQNVTFRCDPISEHNRLYWYRQTLGQGPEFLTYFQNEAQLEKSRLLSDRFSAERPKGSFSTLEIQRTEQGDSAMYLCASSTTGGPLYNEQFFGPGTRLTVL.

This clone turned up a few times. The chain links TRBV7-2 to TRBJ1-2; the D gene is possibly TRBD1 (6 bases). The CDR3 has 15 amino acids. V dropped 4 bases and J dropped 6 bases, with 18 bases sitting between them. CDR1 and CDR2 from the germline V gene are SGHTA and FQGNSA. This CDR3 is CASSYYQGGGDGYTF. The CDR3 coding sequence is TGTGCCAGCAGCTATTATCAGGGAGGGGGAGATGGCTACACCTTC. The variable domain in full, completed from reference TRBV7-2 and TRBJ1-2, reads GAGVSQSPSNKVTEKGKDVELRCDPISGHTALYWYRQSLGQGLEFLIYFQGNSAPDKSGLPSDRFSAERTGGSVSTLTIQRTQQEDSAVYLCASSYYQGGGDGYTFGSGTRLTVV.

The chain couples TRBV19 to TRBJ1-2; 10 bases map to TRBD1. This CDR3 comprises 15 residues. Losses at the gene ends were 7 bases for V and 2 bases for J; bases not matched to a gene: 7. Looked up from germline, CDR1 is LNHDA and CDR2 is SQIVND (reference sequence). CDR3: CASNRGTGANYGYTF. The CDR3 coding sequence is TGTGCCAGTAATCGAGGGACAGGGGCCAACTATGGCTACACCTTC. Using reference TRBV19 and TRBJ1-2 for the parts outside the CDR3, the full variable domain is DGGITQSPKYLFRKEGQNVTLSCEQNLNHDAMYWYRQDPGQGLRLIYYSQIVNDFQKGDIAEGYSVSREKKESFPLTVTSAQKNPTAFYLCASNRGTGANYGYTFGSGTRLTVV.

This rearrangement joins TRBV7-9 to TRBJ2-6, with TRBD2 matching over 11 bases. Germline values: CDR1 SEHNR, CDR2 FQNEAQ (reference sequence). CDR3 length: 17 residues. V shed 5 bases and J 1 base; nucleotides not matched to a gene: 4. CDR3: CASSRTSGSSGANVLTF. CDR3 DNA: TGTGCCAGCAGCCGGACTAGCGGGTCTTCTGGGGCCAACGTCCTGACTTTC.

CDR3 region: CASSLATSVKQFF. The CDR3 DNA is TGTGCCAGCAGCTTAGCGACTAGCGTGAAGCAGTTCTTC. The rearrangement uses TRBV7-9 and TRBJ2-1, with TRBD2 identical over 8 bases. This CDR3 spans 13 amino acids. V lost 0 bases, J lost 11 bases, and 3 bases stayed unmatched. Germline V gene data show CDR1 as SEHNR and CDR2 as FQNEAQ (reference sequence).

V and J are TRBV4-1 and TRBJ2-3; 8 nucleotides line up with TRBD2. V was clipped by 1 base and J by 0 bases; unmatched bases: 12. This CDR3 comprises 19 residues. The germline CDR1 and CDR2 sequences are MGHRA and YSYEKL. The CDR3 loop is CASSQGVMQRGSSTDTQYF. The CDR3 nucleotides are TGCGCCAGCAGCCAAGGGGTTATGCAGCGGGGGAGCAGCACAGATACGCAGTATTTT.

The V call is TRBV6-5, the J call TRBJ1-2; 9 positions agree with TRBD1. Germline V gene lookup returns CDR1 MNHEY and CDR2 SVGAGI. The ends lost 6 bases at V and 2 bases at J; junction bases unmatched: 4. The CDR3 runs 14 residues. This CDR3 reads CASSTGGINYGYTF. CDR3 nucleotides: TGTGCCAGCAGCACAGGGGGCATCAACTATGGCTACACCTTC.

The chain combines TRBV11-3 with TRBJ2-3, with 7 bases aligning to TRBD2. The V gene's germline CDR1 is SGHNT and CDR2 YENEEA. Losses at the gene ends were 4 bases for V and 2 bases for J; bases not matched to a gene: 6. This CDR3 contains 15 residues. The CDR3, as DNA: TGTGCCAGCAGCTCACCGGGACTAACCACAGATACGCAGTATTTT. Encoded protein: CASSSPGLTTDTQYF.

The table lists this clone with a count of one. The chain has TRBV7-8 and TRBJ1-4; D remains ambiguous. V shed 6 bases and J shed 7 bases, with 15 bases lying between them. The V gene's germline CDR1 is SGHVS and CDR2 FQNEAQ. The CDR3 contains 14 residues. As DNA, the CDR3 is TGTGCCAGCAGTTTACTATCGTTTCTTGAAAAACTGTTTTTT. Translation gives CASSLLSFLEKLFF.